Below, 21 T cell receptor beta chains from the same sample are listed, as sequenced in a study of blood T cell repertoires in COVID-19 (dated by TCRdb to 2018 to 2021). Libraries were built with the immunoSEQ multiplex PCR assay. The table comes from immuneACCESS by way of TCRdb, which keeps in-frame sequences with V and J called. Part of the clones is missing from these tables; in studies checked, under half for an unresolved V gene and the rest for unknown reasons. The sample contains 95,000 to 150,000 clones, approximately 83% of them found a single time. Roughly 4.3% of the sample comes from the top ten. The sample comprised peripheral blood. These receptors were collected from a woman in her 70s with acute or convalescent COVID-19.

V is TRBV6-5 and J is TRBJ1-1, with D hard to call. This CDR3 is built from 12 residues. Looked up from germline, CDR1 is MNHEY and CDR2 is SVGAGI. Deletions cut 4 bases from V and 4 bases from J, with 7 bases between. CDR3 in amino acids: CASSSRSTEAFF. Here the CDR3 DNA reads TGTGCCAGCAGTTCACGGAGCACTGAAGCTTTCTTT.

This rearrangement joins TRBV10-3 to TRBJ2-3; the D gene is possibly TRBD1 (7 bases). Per germline, CDR1 ENHRY and CDR2 SYGVKD. The CDR3 is 14 residues long. The V end was cut by 3 bases, the J end by 3 bases, with 10 bases between. Here the CDR3 DNA reads TGTGCCATCAGTGACAGGGGGAGGACAGATACGCAGTATTTT. Encoded protein: CAISDRGRTDTQYF.

The J gene is TRBJ1-6, the V gene TRBV7-2; TRBD1 matches 10 bases. The CDR3 consists of 15 residues. Germline V gene lookup returns CDR1 SGHTA and CDR2 FQGNSA. The V gene end was trimmed by 5 bases and the J gene end by 9 bases; junction bases not matched to a gene: 7. CDR3 in DNA: TGTGCCAGCAGCCCCCGGACAGGGGGAAGTTCACCCCTCCACTTT. Its translation is CASSPRTGGSSPLHF. Full variable domain (remainder filled in from reference TRBV7-2 and TRBJ1-6): GAGVSQSPSNKVTEKGKDVELRCDPISGHTALYWYRQSLGQGLEFLIYFQGNSAPDKSGLPSDRFSAERTGGSVSTLTIQRTQQEDSAVYLCASSPRTGGSSPLHFGNGTRLTVT.

The rearrangement joins TRBV25-1 to TRBJ1-4; a possible D gene is TRBD1 (5 bases). The CDR3 length is 13 residues. Trimming left V 6 bases short and J 0 bases short, with 5 bases between. Per germline, CDR1 MGHDK and CDR2 SYGVNS. This CDR3 is CASRTATNEKLFF. The CDR3 DNA is TGTGCCAGCAGGACAGCAACTAATGAAAAACTGTTTTTT.

The gene calls are TRBV2 and TRBJ2-5; the match to TRBD2 covers 9 bases. Germline CDR1 SNHLY, CDR2 FYNNEI. The CDR3 length is 15 residues. J gave up 3 bases and V 2 bases, and 4 bases lay outside the gene matches. The CDR3 bases are TGTGCCAGCAGTGAAAGCCCTAGCGGGAAAGAGACCCAGTACTTC. It is translated as CASSESPSGKETQYF.

The chain carries TRBV19 and TRBJ1-2, with D possibly TRBD1 on 6 matching bases. CDR1 and CDR2 (germline): LNHDA, SQIVND (reference sequence). The CDR3 is made up of 13 amino acids. Trimming left V 9 bases short and J 0 bases short, with 11 bases between. The CDR3 spells CASSRDTNYGYTF. CDR3 bases: TGTGCCAGCAGCCGGGACACTAACTATGGCTACACCTTC.

The chain has TRBV7-8 and TRBJ1-6; unclear D gene. Germline CDR1 and CDR2: SGHVS and FQNEAQ. The CDR3 has 15 residues. Trimming cost V 1 base and J 2 bases, with 6 bases left between them. Here the CDR3 DNA reads TGTGCCAGCAGCTTAGATCGGGCCTATAATTCACCCCTCCACTTT. Translated, it gives CASSLDRAYNSPLHF.

The J gene is TRBJ1-2, the V gene TRBV3-1 (or the pseudogene TRBV3-2); no clear D gene. V lost 1 base to trimming and J lost 8 bases, with 14 bases between them. This CDR3 is 14 amino acids long. From germline, CDR1 is LGHDT and CDR2 YNNKEL (reference sequence). The CDR3 region is CASSQASGETGYTF. In DNA, the CDR3 is TGTGCCAGCAGCCAAGCCTCTGGGGAGACCGGCTACACCTTC.

The chain uses TRBV4-3 and TRBJ1-2; D perhaps matches TRBD1 (6 bases). Germline V gene lookup returns CDR1 LGHNA and CDR2 YSLEER. CDR3 size: 14 residues. Trimming removed 3 bases at V and 7 bases at J, with 15 bases between. The CDR3 nucleotides are TGCGCCAGCAGCCATCGGGCAGGGGAGGGTGGCTACACCTTC. Translated, it gives CASSHRAGEGGYTF.

The gene calls are TRBV21-1 and TRBJ2-7; the table's D call of TRBD1 was not tested on the DNA. TRBV21-1 is tagged as a pseudogene. The CDR3 consists of 13 residues. In nucleotides, the CDR3 is TGTGCCAGCAGCTTTTCGACAGGGACAGAGCAGTACTTC. Amino acids: CASSFSTGTEQYF.

V is TRBV4-2 and J is TRBJ2-1; D uncertain. V was shortened by 3 bases and J by 0 bases, with 6 bases between the two germline ends. This CDR3 has 14 amino acids. Germline V CDR1 and CDR2: LGHNA, YNFKEQ. This chain's CDR3 is CASSHSSSYNEQFF. The DNA of the CDR3 is TGTGCCAGCAGCCATTCCAGCTCCTACAATGAGCAGTTCTTC.

This chain links TRBV5-4 with TRBJ2-2; 11 positions match TRBD2. Germline CDR1 is SGHNT and CDR2 is YYREEE (reference sequence). Trimming at V came to 0 bases and at J to 6 bases, leaving 1 base not matched to a gene. There are 15 residues in the CDR3. The CDR3 here is CASSLGTSGSGELFF. As DNA, the CDR3 is TGTGCCAGCAGCTTGGGGACTAGCGGGTCCGGGGAGCTGTTTTTT.

The chain carries TRBV5-1 and TRBJ2-5; 10 bases are a match to TRBD2. The germline V gene has CDR1 SGHRS and CDR2 YFSETQ. This CDR3 has 14 residues. V lost 3 bases to trimming and J lost 5 bases; unmatched junction nucleotides: 4. CDR3 in amino acids: CASSYSSGGETQYF. In DNA, the CDR3 is TGCGCCAGCAGCTACTCTAGCGGGGGTGAGACCCAGTACTTC.

This clone was seen once. The V gene is TRBV9, the J gene TRBJ1-6; D is ambiguous. The CDR3 consists of 15 residues. Germline CDR1 reads SGDLS; CDR2 reads YYNGEE. Trimming stripped 6 bases from V and 7 bases from J, with 17 bases between. Here the CDR3 DNA reads TGTGCCAGCAAGTGGGGAGACAACGTCAATTCACCCCTCCACTTT. It specifies CASKWGDNVNSPLHF.

The gene calls are TRBV5-1 and TRBJ2-7; weak D call: TRBD2 (6 bases). Trimming removed 2 bases from V and 4 bases from J, with 16 bases in between. Germline V gene sequence: CDR1 SGHRS, CDR2 YFSETQ. The CDR3 is 15 amino acids. CDR3 bases: TGCGCCAGCAGCTTCGGAGCCCCGGGAGTATACGAGCAGTACTTC. Its translation is CASSFGAPGVYEQYF. Full variable domain (rest looked up from reference TRBV5-1 and TRBJ2-7): KAGVTQTPRYLIKTRGQQVTLSCSPISGHRSVSWYQQTPGQGLQFLFEYFSETQRNKGNFPGRFSGRQFSNSRSEMNVSTLELGDSALYLCASSFGAPGVYEQYFGPGTRLTVT.

The chain is built from TRBV27 and TRBJ2-7; perhaps TRBD1 as D (6 bases). The germline V and J ends were trimmed by 10 bases and 2 bases, with 18 bases remaining between them. This CDR3 has 14 amino acids. CDR1 is MNHEY and CDR2 is SMNVEV in the germline V gene (reference sequence). CDR3 protein: CATAQGQPTYEQYF. The CDR3 bases are TGTGCCACCGCTCAGGGGCAGCCCACCTACGAGCAGTACTTC.

The genes are TRBV3-1 (or the pseudogene TRBV3-2) and TRBJ1-2; no clear D. This CDR3 region has 14 residues. Germline V gene data show CDR1 as LGHDT and CDR2 as YNNKEL (reference sequence). The V end lost 0 bases, the J end lost 6 bases, and 11 bases lay between the germline ends. CDR3 loop: CASSQDRGQHGYTF. The DNA of the CDR3 is TGTGCCAGCAGCCAAGACCGCGGGCAACATGGCTACACCTTC.

The chain links TRBV5-1 to TRBJ2-3; D may be TRBD2 (6 bases). CDR3 length: 14 residues. With 2 bases removed from V and 2 bases from J, the gap between germline ends came to 9 bases. Germline V gene data show CDR1 as SGHRS and CDR2 as YFSETQ. The DNA of the CDR3 is TGCGCCAGCAGCTTCGGGGAGGTCACAGATACGCAGTATTTT. Translation gives CASSFGEVTDTQYF.

This clone was seen just once. The chain links TRBV6-6 to TRBJ1-2; 9 bases are a match to TRBD1. With V trimmed by 5 bases and J by 6 bases, 16 bases remained unmatched. The CDR3 runs to 17 residues. The germline V gene has CDR1 MNHNY and CDR2 SVGAGI (reference sequence). The CDR3 protein is CASSPPRGTGSLHGYTF. In nucleotides, the CDR3 is TGTGCCAGCAGTCCCCCGAGGGGGACAGGGAGCTTACATGGCTACACCTTC.

The V and J genes are TRBV3-1 (or the pseudogene TRBV3-2) and TRBJ1-4, with D unresolved. V was clipped by 0 bases and J by 8 bases, with 7 bases between them. Germline CDR1 is LGHDT and CDR2 is YNNKEL (reference sequence). CDR3 length equals 13 residues. For the CDR3, the DNA is TGTGCCAGCAGCCAAGATCCCGGGGAAAAACTGTTTTTT. It translates to CASSQDPGEKLFF.

As DNA, the CDR3 is TGTGCCACCCAAGTCCAGGGGTACACTGAAGCTTTCTTT. Its translation is CATQVQGYTEAFF. This sequence joins TRBV7-2 and TRBJ1-1, with D maybe TRBD1 (6 bases). This CDR3 region has 13 residues. The germline gives CDR1 SGHTA, CDR2 FQGNSA. V lost 10 bases, J lost 3 bases, and 15 bases lay in between. The full variable domain, completed using reference TRBV7-2 and TRBJ1-1, is GAGVSQSPSNKVTEKGKDVELRCDPISGHTALYWYRQSLGQGLEFLIYFQGNSAPDKSGLPSDRFSAERTGGSVSTLTIQRTQQEDSAVYLCATQVQGYTEAFFGQGTRLTVV.